This paragraph reports one T cell receptor (beta chain). Antigen unknown. Genomic DNA of every subset was divided equally among multiple immunoSEQ plates. Only in-frame clones appear in the TCRdb table, and some are missing; sequencing was by immunoSEQ multiplex PCR. In the table there are 1.6 million or so clones, approximately 98.5% of which are singletons. The sample originates from a study of shared clonotypes between healthy human individuals. Study-wide results and caveats: Tissue TCR repertoires likely differ from these blood-only repertoires. The genetic and exposure-history diversity represented was limited by few donors. Generally, naive subsets came out with larger estimated richness than memory subsets.

V was shortened by 4 bases and J by 4 bases, with 18 bases between the two germline ends. Germline-derived CDR1 and CDR2 are SGHTS and YDEGEE. This CDR3 spans 15 amino acids. The clonotype was recovered from a man in his thirties or forties in good health. This chain uses TRBV5-8 with TRBJ2-7; D is unclear. Source material: naive CD4+ T cells sorted from blood. Documented subset: CD45RA+ positively selected. The chain's CDR3 is CASSPWEQITYEQYF. In nucleotides, the CDR3 is TGTGCCAGCAGCCCTTGGGAACAAATAACATACGAGCAGTACTTC.